This TCR beta chain was recorded in a study of blood T cells in healthy people across ages. The overall study: Through template switching, about one barcoded beta molecule was captured per two T cells, as measured in model experiments. The study's findings and limits: TCR beta diversity per million T cells fell roughly linearly with age.

PBMCs numbering at least 6.5 million were isolated per sample. With a J-beta primer mix and a sample-barcoded 5' primer, a second PCR ran about 7 to 12 cycles. A template-switch adaptor containing 12 random nucleotides labeled each cDNA molecule. TCRdb re-analysed the 5' RACE reads in MiXCR, keeping a single row per CDR3 protein. The data contain 350,000 to 450,000 distinct CDR3 sequences, 45% to 60% of them seen just once; the ten biggest clones take up roughly 51%. CDR1 and CDR2 from the germline V gene are DFQATT and SNEGSKA (reference sequence). V was shortened by 6 bases and J by 4 bases, with 15 bases between the two germline ends. The CDR3 sequence is 13 residues long. Comment on this clonotype: The antigen remains undetermined.

The chain combines TRBV20-1 with TRBJ2-5; D might be TRBD2 (5 bases). The sequenced material came from blood. The origin of this receptor is a man aged 55 to 70 in good health. The CDR3 reads CSARVVAGETQYF. CDR3 nucleotides: TGCAGTGCGAGGGTTGTTGCGGGAGAGACCCAGTACTTC.